Presented here are 19 T cell receptor beta chains from one specimen sequenced in a study of T cell repertoires in cytomegalovirus infection. MiXCR was run by TCRdb on the reads, yielding one entry per CDR3 protein. The table has about 310,000 distinct CDR3 sequences, 20% to 30% seen once; the top ten hold 13%. These receptors have no known antigen. The starting material was cultured PBMCs, obtained from culture after CMV antigen stimulation. The source of these receptors is a human donor in good health (CMV status not recorded). Some clones in this sample may be carry-over from other donors' samples.

A few counts support this clonotype. The J gene is TRBJ2-1, the V gene TRBV7-2; 9 nucleotides agree with TRBD1. The germline CDR1 and CDR2 sequences are SGHTA and FQGNSA. Unmatched junction bases numbered 3, after V lost 5 bases and J lost 13 bases. This CDR3 region has 11 residues. DNA of the CDR3: TGTGCCAGCAGCCGGGACAGGGTTCAGTTCTTC. As protein: CASSRDRVQFF.

V is TRBV29-1 and J is TRBJ1-4, with 8 positions matching TRBD1. V lost 4 bases to trimming and J lost 5 bases; unmatched junction nucleotides: 9. This CDR3 comprises 15 residues. Germline loops: CDR1 SQVTM, CDR2 ANQGSEA. The CDR3, as DNA: TGCAGCGTTGCCTTTACAGGGGGAAAAAATGAAAAACTGTTTTTT. The encoded protein is CSVAFTGGKNEKLFF.

Many counts were recorded for this clonotype. J is TRBJ2-3 and V is TRBV7-2, with 8 bases identical to TRBD2. V lost 5 bases to trimming and J lost 4 bases; unmatched junction nucleotides: 5. This CDR3 is 14 amino acids long. Germline CDR1 SGHTA, CDR2 FQGNSA. The CDR3 region is CASSPGGGADTQYF. The CDR3 region has the DNA TGTGCCAGCAGCCCCGGGGGGGGAGCAGATACGCAGTATTTT. Variable domain in full (rest from reference TRBV7-2 and TRBJ2-3): GAGVSQSPSNKVTEKGKDVELRCDPISGHTALYWYRQSLGQGLEFLIYFQGNSAPDKSGLPSDRFSAERTGGSVSTLTIQRTQQEDSAVYLCASSPGGGADTQYFGPGTRLTVL.

The chain recombines TRBV18 with TRBJ2-3; 10 bases line up with TRBD2. J gave up 0 bases and V 3 bases, and 9 bases lay outside the gene matches. CDR3 size: 18 residues. Germline V CDR1 and CDR2: KGHSH, LQKENI. As DNA, the CDR3 is TGTGCCAGCTCACCGCAGGCTAGCGGGGGTACTAGCACAGATACGCAGTATTTT. This codes for CASSPQASGGTSTDTQYF.

The chain is built from TRBV4-1 and TRBJ2-3; D perhaps matches TRBD2 (6 bases). Germline V lookup: CDR1 MGHRA, CDR2 YSYEKL. Between the trimmed V and J ends, which lost 1 base and 1 base, there was a span of 12 bases. This CDR3 region has 16 residues. The CDR3 nucleotides read TGCGCCAGCAGCCAAGCCCCGGGAGACGGCACAGATACGCAGTATTTT. Its translation is CASSQAPGDGTDTQYF.

In DNA form, the CDR3 reads TGTGCCAGTAGTCTCGGACTTCCGAGTGAAGCTTTCTTT. This gives the protein CASSLGLPSEAFF. The J gene is TRBJ1-1, the V gene TRBV19; D unresolved. V was shortened by 5 bases and J by 7 bases, with 14 bases between the two germline ends. This CDR3 has 13 amino acids. Per the germline V gene, CDR1 is LNHDA and CDR2 is SQIVND (reference sequence).

This chain uses TRBV4-1 with TRBJ2-3; weak D call: TRBD1 (5 bases). In germline, CDR1 is MGHRA, CDR2 YSYEKL. There are 14 residues in the CDR3. The V end lost 0 bases, the J end lost 11 bases, and 15 bases lay between the germline ends. In DNA form, the CDR3 reads TGCGCCAGCAGCCAAGATACAGGCATAGGGATGCAGTATTTT. Translation gives CASSQDTGIGMQYF.

J is TRBJ2-1 and V is TRBV12-3 or TRBV12-4; 8 nucleotides line up with TRBD2. The CDR3 has 18 residues. Unmatched junction bases numbered 14, after V lost 3 bases and J lost 4 bases. The CDR3 region has the DNA TGTGCCAGCAGTTTTCGGGCAGCGGGAGAGGGAGCGTACAATGAGCAGTTCTTC. Its protein is CASSFRAAGEGAYNEQFF.

V gene TRBV2 combines with J gene TRBJ1-2, with D possibly matching TRBD1 (5 bases). V gave up 7 bases and J gave up 9 bases, with 21 bases separating them. This CDR3 comprises 14 residues. Germline V gene lookup returns CDR1 SNHLY and CDR2 FYNNEI. For the CDR3, the DNA is TGTGCCAGCATCCAATGGGGCCACCAGGGAAGCTACACCTTC. Translating it yields CASIQWGHQGSYTF.

In its sample, this clonotype was seen a few times. The gene calls are TRBV19 and TRBJ2-5; D gene ambiguous. Germline CDR1 is LNHDA and CDR2 is SQIVND (reference sequence). V lost 3 bases to trimming and J lost 3 bases, with 8 bases between them. The CDR3 consists of 13 residues. CDR3 DNA: TGTGCCAGTAGTATTTTCCACAAAGAGACCCAGTACTTC. It translates to CASSIFHKETQYF.

This clonotype was detected ten times or more. The J gene is TRBJ2-1, the V gene TRBV7-2; the match to TRBD2 covers 7 bases. V dropped 2 bases and J dropped 6; count of bases not matched to a gene: 7. In germline, CDR1 is SGHTA, CDR2 FQGNSA. The CDR3 sequence is 15 residues long. CDR3: CASSLIWGGGNEQFF. The CDR3 DNA follows: TGTGCCAGCAGCTTAATCTGGGGGGGTGGCAATGAGCAGTTCTTC.

This chain connects TRBV20-1 to TRBJ2-7, with D uncertain. Germline-derived CDR1 and CDR2 are DFQATT and SNEGSKA (reference sequence). V dropped 4 bases and J dropped 1 base, with 14 bases sitting between them. There are 14 residues in the CDR3. CDR3 loop: CSATHSGRSYEQYF. The CDR3 coding sequence is TGCAGTGCTACGCATTCTGGCCGTTCCTACGAGCAGTACTTC.

The chain has TRBV29-1 and TRBJ2-5; 12 bases map to TRBD2. Per the germline V gene, CDR1 is SQVTM and CDR2 is ANQGSEA. CDR3 length: 14 amino acids. Trimming cost V 4 bases and J 5 bases; bases outside gene matches: 5. The CDR3 sequence: CSVGLAGVWETQYF. The CDR3, as DNA: TGCAGCGTTGGACTAGCGGGAGTTTGGGAGACCCAGTACTTC.

V is TRBV7-3 and J is TRBJ1-4; D is uncertain. This CDR3 spans 17 amino acids. V was shortened by 1 base and J by 6 bases, with 18 bases between the two germline ends. Germline V CDR1 and CDR2: SGHTA, FQGTGA. The CDR3 here is CASSLNPSGGPYEKLFF. The CDR3 DNA follows: TGTGCCAGCAGCTTAAACCCATCCGGCGGGCCTTATGAAAAACTGTTTTTT.

The chain recombines TRBV14 with TRBJ2-3; 8 bases are shared with TRBD2. Germline CDR1 is SGHDN and CDR2 is FVKESK. Losses at the gene ends were 2 bases for V and 2 bases for J; bases not matched to a gene: 6. The CDR3 length is 16 residues. The DNA for the CDR3 is TGTGCCAGCAGCCAAAGACTAGCGCCTATCACAGATACGCAGTATTTT. Translating it yields CASSQRLAPITDTQYF.

In its sample, this clonotype was seen a few times. This chain connects TRBV29-1 to TRBJ2-1; 9 nucleotides align to TRBD2. This CDR3 is 15 amino acids long. The junction had 6 bases not matched to a gene; V was cut back by 0 bases and J by 6 bases. The V gene's germline CDR1 is SQVTM and CDR2 ANQGSEA. CDR3 DNA: TGCAGCGTTGAAGATCTAGGACTAGCGATCAATGAGCAGTTCTTC. Amino acids: CSVEDLGLAINEQFF.

The rearrangement links TRBV4-1 to TRBJ1-3, with a possible D match to TRBD1 (5 bases). V shed 0 bases and J shed 0 bases, with 12 bases lying between them. The V gene's germline CDR1 is MGHRA and CDR2 YSYEKL. This CDR3 has 17 amino acids. The CDR3 bases are TGCGCCAGCAGCCAAGAACCGGGGGAAAGCTCTGGAAACACCATATATTTT. Translation: CASSQEPGESSGNTIYF.

The chain is built from TRBV24-1 and TRBJ2-1; 9 bases line up with TRBD1. CDR3 length equals 14 residues. V gave up 0 bases and J gave up 13 bases; unmatched junction bases: 6. The V gene's germline CDR1 is KGHDR and CDR2 SFDVKD. Here the CDR3 reads CATSDLRTGVGQFF. The CDR3 DNA reads as TGTGCCACCAGTGATTTGCGGACAGGGGTTGGACAGTTCTTC.

J is TRBJ1-5 and V is TRBV28; the D gene is possibly TRBD1 (5 bases). This CDR3 has 16 residues. Germline lookup yields CDR1 MDHEN and CDR2 SYDVKM. V was shortened by 3 bases and J by 5 bases, with 17 bases between the two germline ends. CDR3 sequence reads: CASSFSGRVGYQPQHF. The CDR3 nucleotides read TGTGCCAGCAGTTTCAGTGGCAGGGTGGGTTATCAGCCCCAGCATTTT.